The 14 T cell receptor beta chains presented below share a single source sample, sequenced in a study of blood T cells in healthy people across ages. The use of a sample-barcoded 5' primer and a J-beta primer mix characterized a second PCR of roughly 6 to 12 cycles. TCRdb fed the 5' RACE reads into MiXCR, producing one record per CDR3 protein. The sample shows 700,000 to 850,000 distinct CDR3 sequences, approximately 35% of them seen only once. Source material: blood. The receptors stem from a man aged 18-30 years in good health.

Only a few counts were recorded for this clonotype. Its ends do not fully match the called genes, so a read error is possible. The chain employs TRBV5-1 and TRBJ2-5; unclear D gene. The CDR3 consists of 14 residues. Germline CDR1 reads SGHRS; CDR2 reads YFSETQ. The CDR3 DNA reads TGCGCCAGCAGCTTAGGACCTTCGCAAGAGACCAAGTACTTC. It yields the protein CASSLGPSQETKYF.

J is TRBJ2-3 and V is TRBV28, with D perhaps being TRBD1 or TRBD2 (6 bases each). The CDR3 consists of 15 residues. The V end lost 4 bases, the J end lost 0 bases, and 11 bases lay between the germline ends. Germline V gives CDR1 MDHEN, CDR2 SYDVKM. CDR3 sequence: CASSWGAWSTDTQYF. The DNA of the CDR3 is TGTGCCAGCAGTTGGGGGGCATGGAGCACAGATACGCAGTATTTT.

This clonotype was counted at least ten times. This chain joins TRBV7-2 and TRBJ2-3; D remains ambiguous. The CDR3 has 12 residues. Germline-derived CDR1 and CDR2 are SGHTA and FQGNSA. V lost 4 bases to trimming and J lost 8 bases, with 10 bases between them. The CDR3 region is CASSYYKGTQYF. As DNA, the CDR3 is TGTGCCAGCAGCTATTATAAGGGTACGCAGTATTTT.

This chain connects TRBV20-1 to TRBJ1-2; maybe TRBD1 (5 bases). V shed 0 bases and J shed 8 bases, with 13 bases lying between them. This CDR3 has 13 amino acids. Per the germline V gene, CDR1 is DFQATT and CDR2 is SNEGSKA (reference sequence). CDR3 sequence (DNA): TGCAGTGCTAGAGATCTCCCAGGGTCCGGCTACACCTTC. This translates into CSARDLPGSGYTF.

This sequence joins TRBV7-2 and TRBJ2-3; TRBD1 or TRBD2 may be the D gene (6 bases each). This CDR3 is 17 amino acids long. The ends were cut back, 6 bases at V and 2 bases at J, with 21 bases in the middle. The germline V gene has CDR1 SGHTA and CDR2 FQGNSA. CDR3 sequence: CASRRSGALGYTDTQYF. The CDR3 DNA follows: TGTGCCAGCAGGCGGTCGGGGGCCCTGGGGTACACAGATACGCAGTATTTT.

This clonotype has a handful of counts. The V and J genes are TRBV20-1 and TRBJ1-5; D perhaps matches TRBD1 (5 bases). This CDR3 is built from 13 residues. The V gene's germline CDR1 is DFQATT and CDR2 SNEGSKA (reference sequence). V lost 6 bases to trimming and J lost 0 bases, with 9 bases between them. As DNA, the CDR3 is TGCAGTGCGGCACAGGATAGCAATCAGCCCCAGCATTTT. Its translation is CSAAQDSNQPQHF.

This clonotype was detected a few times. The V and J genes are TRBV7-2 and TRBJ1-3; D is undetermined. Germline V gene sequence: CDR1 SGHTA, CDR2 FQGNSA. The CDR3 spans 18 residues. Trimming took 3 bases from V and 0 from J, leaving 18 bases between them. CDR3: CASSFPQTGLYSGNTIYF. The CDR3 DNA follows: TGTGCCAGCAGCTTTCCGCAGACCGGATTGTACTCTGGAAACACCATATATTTT.

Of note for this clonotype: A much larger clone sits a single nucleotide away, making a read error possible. Here the CDR3 reads CSVWGRLETQFF. CDR3 in DNA: TGCAGCGTTTGGGGTCGGCTAGAGACCCAGTTCTTC. V usage is TRBV29-1 and J usage is TRBJ2-1; no clear D gene. V dropped 5 bases and J dropped 13 bases, with 18 bases sitting between them. Germline values: CDR1 SQVTM, CDR2 ANQGSEA. The CDR3 spans 12 residues.

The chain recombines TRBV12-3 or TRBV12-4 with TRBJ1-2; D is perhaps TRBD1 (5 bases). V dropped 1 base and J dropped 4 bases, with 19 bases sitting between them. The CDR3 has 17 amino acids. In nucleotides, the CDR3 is TGTGCCAGCAGTTTAGGGGGGGACGGCTCAGGCGGCTATGGCTACACCTTC. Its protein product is CASSLGGDGSGGYGYTF.

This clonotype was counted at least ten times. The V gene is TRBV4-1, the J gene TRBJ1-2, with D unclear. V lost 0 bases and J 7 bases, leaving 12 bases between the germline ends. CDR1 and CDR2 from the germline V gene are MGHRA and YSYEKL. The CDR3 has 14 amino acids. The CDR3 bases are TGCGCCAGCAGCCAAGATTTACATACCGGTGGCTACACCTTC. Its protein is CASSQDLHTGGYTF.

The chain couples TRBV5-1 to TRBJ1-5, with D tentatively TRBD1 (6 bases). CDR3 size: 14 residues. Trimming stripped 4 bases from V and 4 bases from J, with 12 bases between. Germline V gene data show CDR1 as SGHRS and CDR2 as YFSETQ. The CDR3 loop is CASSPGDWNQPQHF. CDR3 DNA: TGCGCCAGCAGCCCAGGGGATTGGAATCAGCCCCAGCATTTT.

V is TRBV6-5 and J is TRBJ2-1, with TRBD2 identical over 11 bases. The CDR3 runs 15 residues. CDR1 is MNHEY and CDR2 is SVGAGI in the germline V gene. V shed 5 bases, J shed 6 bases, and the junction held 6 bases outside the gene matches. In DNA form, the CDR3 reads TGTGCCAGCAGTAAGACTAGCGGGGACAGCAATGAGCAGTTCTTC. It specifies CASSKTSGDSNEQFF.

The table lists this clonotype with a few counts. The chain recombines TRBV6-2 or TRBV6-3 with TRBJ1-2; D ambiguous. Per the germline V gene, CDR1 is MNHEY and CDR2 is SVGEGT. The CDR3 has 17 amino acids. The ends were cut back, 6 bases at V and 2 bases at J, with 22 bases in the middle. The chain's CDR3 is CASSRSFFSSTNYGYTF. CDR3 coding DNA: TGTGCCAGCAGCCGCTCTTTCTTCTCCTCCACCAACTATGGCTACACCTTC.

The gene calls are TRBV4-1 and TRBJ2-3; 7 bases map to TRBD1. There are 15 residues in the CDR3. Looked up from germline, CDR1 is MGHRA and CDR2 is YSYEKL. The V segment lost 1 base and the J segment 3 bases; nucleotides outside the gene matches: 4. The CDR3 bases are TGCGCCAGCAGCCAAGCGGACAGGTCGACAGATACGCAGTATTTT. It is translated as CASSQADRSTDTQYF.